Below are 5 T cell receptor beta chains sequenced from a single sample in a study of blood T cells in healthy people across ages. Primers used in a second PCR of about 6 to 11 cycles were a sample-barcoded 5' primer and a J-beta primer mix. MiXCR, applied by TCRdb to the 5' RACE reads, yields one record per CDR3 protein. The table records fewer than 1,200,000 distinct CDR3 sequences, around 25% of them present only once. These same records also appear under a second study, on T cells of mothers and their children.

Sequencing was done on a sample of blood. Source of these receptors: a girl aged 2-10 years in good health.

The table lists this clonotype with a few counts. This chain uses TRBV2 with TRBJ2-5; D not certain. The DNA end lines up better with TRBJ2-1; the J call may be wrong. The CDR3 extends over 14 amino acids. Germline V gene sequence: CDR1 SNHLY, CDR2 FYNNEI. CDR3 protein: CASSEASRGNEQFF. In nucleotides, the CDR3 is TGTGCCAGCAGTGAAGCATCACGTGGGAATGAGCAGTTCTTC.

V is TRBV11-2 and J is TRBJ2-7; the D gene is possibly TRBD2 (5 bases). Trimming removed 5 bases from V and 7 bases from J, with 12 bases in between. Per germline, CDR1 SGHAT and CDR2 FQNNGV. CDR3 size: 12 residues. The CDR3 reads CASSRVPGEQYF. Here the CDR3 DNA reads TGTGCCAGCAGCAGAGTCCCGGGGGAGCAGTACTTC.

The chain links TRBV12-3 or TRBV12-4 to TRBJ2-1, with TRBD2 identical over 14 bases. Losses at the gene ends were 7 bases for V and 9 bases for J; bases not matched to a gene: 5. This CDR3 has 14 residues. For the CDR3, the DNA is TGTGCCAGCACCATGGGACTAGCGGGAGCTGAGCAGTTCTTC. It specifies CASTMGLAGAEQFF.

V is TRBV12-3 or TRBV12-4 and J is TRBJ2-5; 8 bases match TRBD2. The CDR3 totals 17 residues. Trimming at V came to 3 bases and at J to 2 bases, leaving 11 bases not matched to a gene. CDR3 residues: CASSFSGGSRDQETQYF. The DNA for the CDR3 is TGTGCCAGCAGTTTCTCGGGGGGGTCGAGGGATCAAGAGACCCAGTACTTC.

The CDR3 coding sequence is TGCAGCGTTGAAAGGGGGACAGGGGGTTTCACAGATACGCAGTATTTT. Translating it yields CSVERGTGGFTDTQYF. The rearrangement joins TRBV29-1 to TRBJ2-3; 11 bases line up with TRBD1. The V gene's germline CDR1 is SQVTM and CDR2 ANQGSEA. This CDR3 comprises 16 residues. The junction had 6 bases not matched to a gene; V was cut back by 2 bases and J by 2 bases.